One and the same sample provided the 15 T cell receptor beta chains below, sequenced in a study of T cell responses to AZD1222 COVID-19 vaccine. Sequencing was performed with immunoSEQ multiplex PCR; in TCRdb, only in-frame clones are kept and a portion is missing. Of 60,000 to 75,000 clones detected, about 80% appear once; the ten largest clones hold over 3%. The sequenced sample was peripheral blood, obtained 28 days after the second AZD1222 dose. These receptor sequences come from an adult who received the AZD1222 COVID-19 vaccine.

The chain is built from TRBV6-5 and TRBJ2-7; 8 bases fit TRBD1. CDR1 MNHEY and CDR2 SVGAGI come from the germline V gene. J gave up 6 bases and V 5 bases, and 9 bases lay outside the gene matches. CDR3 length: 14 amino acids. CDR3 coding DNA: TGTGCCAGCAGTATGGGGGACAGGAGCCGCGAGCAGTACTTC. Translation gives CASSMGDRSREQYF.

CDR3 nucleotide sequence: TGTGCCAGCAGCTGGGGGACTAATGAAAAACTGTTTTTT. Protein: CASSWGTNEKLFF. The rearrangement links TRBV3-1 (or the pseudogene TRBV3-2) to TRBJ1-4; TRBD1 might be the D (5 bases). The CDR3 is made up of 13 amino acids. The V gene lost 5 bases and the J gene lost 2 bases, with 6 bases spanning the gap. The germline V gene has CDR1 LGHDT and CDR2 YNNKEL (reference sequence).

This chain uses TRBV6-6 with TRBJ2-2; 7 bases are a match to TRBD1. V was clipped by 7 bases and J by 6 bases; unmatched bases: 8. The CDR3 loop spans 14 amino acids. The V gene's germline CDR1 is MNHNY and CDR2 SVGAGI (reference sequence). The CDR3 sequence: CASIETGVPGELFF. CDR3 nucleotide sequence: TGTGCCAGCATCGAAACAGGGGTACCCGGGGAGCTGTTTTTT.

This clone was seen more than once but under ten times. The chain uses TRBV10-3 and TRBJ1-6, with D hard to call. V gave up 6 bases and J gave up 5 bases, with 8 bases separating them. Germline values: CDR1 ENHRY, CDR2 SYGVKD. This CDR3 region has 13 residues. CDR3 DNA sequence: TGTGCCATCAGGCTGGAGAATAATTCACCCCTCCACTTT. It yields the protein CAIRLENNSPLHF.

V usage is TRBV2 and J usage is TRBJ1-2, with D unresolved. CDR1 is SNHLY and CDR2 is FYNNEI in the germline V gene. V was cut by 3 bases and J by 0 bases, with 11 bases left in between. This CDR3 has 15 residues. Here the CDR3 reads CASSELAAANYGYTF. The CDR3 coding sequence is TGTGCCAGCAGTGAGCTGGCGGCTGCTAACTATGGCTACACCTTC.

The J gene is TRBJ2-7, the V gene TRBV5-4; D is tentatively TRBD1 or TRBD2 (5 bases each). The V gene's germline CDR1 is SGHNT and CDR2 YYREEE (reference sequence). The length of the CDR3 is 15 residues. V dropped 0 bases and J dropped 4 bases, with 14 bases sitting between them. The CDR3 region is CASSLDQGRGYEQYF. As DNA, the CDR3 is TGTGCCAGCAGCTTGGACCAGGGTCGGGGATACGAGCAGTACTTC.

The rearrangement links TRBV6-5 to TRBJ1-1; D unresolved. Deletions cut 4 bases from V and 2 bases from J, with 5 bases between. Germline-derived CDR1 and CDR2 are MNHEY and SVGAGI. CDR3 length equals 12 residues. The DNA of the CDR3 is TGTGCCAGCAGTTCTCGTAACACTGAAGCTTTCTTT. Translated, it gives CASSSRNTEAFF.

This chain connects TRBV12-3 or TRBV12-4 to TRBJ1-6, with D unclear. V was trimmed by 1 base and J by 9 bases, leaving 7 bases between them. This CDR3 comprises 13 residues. CDR3 nucleotide sequence: TGTGCCAGCAGTTTAGACCCCTCTTCACCCCTCCACTTT. Its translation is CASSLDPSSPLHF.

The chain links TRBV3-1 (or the pseudogene TRBV3-2) to TRBJ2-7; D tentatively fits TRBD1 or TRBD2 (5 bases each). This CDR3 has 14 amino acids. V was pared by 4 bases and J by 3 bases, with 13 bases between. Germline V gene sequence: CDR1 LGHDT, CDR2 YNNKEL (reference sequence). CDR3 nucleotide sequence: TGTGCCAGCAGCCCTACGGGACGGGACTACGAGCAGTACTTC. This codes for CASSPTGRDYEQYF.

The chain recombines TRBV5-1 with TRBJ2-3; D not certain. Trimming cost V 0 bases and J 4 bases, with 9 bases left between them. Germline V lookup: CDR1 SGHRS, CDR2 YFSETQ. CDR3 length: 14 amino acids. The CDR3 reads CASSLGFGADTQYF. CDR3 coding DNA: TGCGCCAGCAGCTTGGGGTTTGGAGCAGATACGCAGTATTTT. Based on the CDR3 plus reference TRBV5-1 and TRBJ2-3, the full variable domain is KAGVTQTPRYLIKTRGQQVTLSCSPISGHRSVSWYQQTPGQGLQFLFEYFSETQRNKGNFPGRFSGRQFSNSRSEMNVSTLELGDSALYLCASSLGFGADTQYFGPGTRLTVL.

In DNA form, the CDR3 reads TGTGCCAGCAGGCAATCGACAGGGGGCGCCTCTAACTATGGCTACACCTTC. Translated: CASRQSTGGASNYGYTF. The chain links TRBV28 to TRBJ1-2; 10 bases align to TRBD1. V shed 6 bases, J shed 0 bases, and the junction held 10 bases outside the gene matches. Germline CDR1 is MDHEN and CDR2 is SYDVKM. CDR3 length: 17 amino acids.

The chain has TRBV10-1 and TRBJ1-2; D is unresolved. The CDR3 contains 16 residues. Trimming pared 8 bases from V and 4 bases from J, leaving 23 bases between. Germline assignment: CDR1 WNHNN and CDR2 SYGVQD (reference sequence). CDR3 nucleotides: TGCGCCAGCGGTGTACAGCCTGCCCCCCACCTCTATGGCTACACCTTC. It is translated as CASGVQPAPHLYGYTF.

This clone has a handful of counts. The rearrangement uses TRBV9 and TRBJ2-5; TRBD2 agrees at 12 bases. The CDR3 covers 18 residues. Trimming at V came to 0 bases and at J to 4 bases, leaving 10 bases not matched to a gene. Germline CDR1 reads SGDLS; CDR2 reads YYNGEE. The CDR3 coding sequence is TGTGCCAGCAGCGTAGAGAGCGCTAGCGGGGGGGCCGCAGAGACCCAGTACTTC. Protein: CASSVESASGGAAETQYF.

The chain uses TRBV28 and TRBJ1-1; no clear D. The V and J ends lost 3 bases and 4 bases respectively, with 6 bases between them. CDR1 is MDHEN, CDR2 SYDVKM, per germline. This CDR3 is built from 12 residues. The CDR3 region has the DNA TGTGCCAGCAGTTTGCGAGGCACTGAAGCTTTCTTT. As protein: CASSLRGTEAFF. Combining the CDR3 with reference TRBV28 and TRBJ1-1 gives the whole variable domain DVKVTQSSRYLVKRTGEKVFLECVQDMDHENMFWYRQDPGLGLRLIYFSYDVKMKEKGDIPEGYSVSREKKERFSLILESASTNQTSMYLCASSLRGTEAFFGQGTRLTVV.

The V call is TRBV7-6, the J call TRBJ1-4; possibly TRBD1 for D (6 bases). V was clipped by 4 bases and J by 3 bases, with 15 bases between them. CDR1 is SGHVS, CDR2 FNYEAQ, per germline. The CDR3 covers 16 residues. The CDR3, as DNA: TGTGCCAGCAGCTCCCCCCGGGGGGCAGCTAATGAAAAACTGTTTTTT. Translating it yields CASSSPRGAANEKLFF. Filled out from reference TRBV7-6 and TRBJ1-4, the complete variable domain reads GAGVSQSPRYKVTKRGQDVALRCDPISGHVSLYWYRQALGQGPEFLTYFNYEAQQDKSGLPNDRFSAERPEGSISTLTIQRTEQRDSAMYRCASSSPRGAANEKLFFGSGTQLSVL.